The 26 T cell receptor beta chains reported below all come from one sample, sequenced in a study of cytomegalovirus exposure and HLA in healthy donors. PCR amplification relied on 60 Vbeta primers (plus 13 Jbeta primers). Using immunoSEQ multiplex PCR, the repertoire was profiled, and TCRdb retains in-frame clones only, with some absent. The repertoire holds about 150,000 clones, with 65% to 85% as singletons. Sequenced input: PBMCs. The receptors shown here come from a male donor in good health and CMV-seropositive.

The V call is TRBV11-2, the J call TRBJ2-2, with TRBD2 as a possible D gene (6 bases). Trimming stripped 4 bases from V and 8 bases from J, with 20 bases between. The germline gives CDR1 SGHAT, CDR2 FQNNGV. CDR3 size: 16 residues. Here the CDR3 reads CASSSNEGLGAGELFF. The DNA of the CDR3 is TGTGCCAGCAGCTCGAACGAGGGACTTGGGGCGGGGGAGCTGTTTTTT.

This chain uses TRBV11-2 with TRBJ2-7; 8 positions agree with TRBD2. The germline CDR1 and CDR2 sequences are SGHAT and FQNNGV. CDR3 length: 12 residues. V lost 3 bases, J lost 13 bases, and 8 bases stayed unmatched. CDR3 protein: CASSLAASGSYF. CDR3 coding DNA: TGTGCCAGCAGCTTGGCGGCTAGCGGGTCATACTTC.

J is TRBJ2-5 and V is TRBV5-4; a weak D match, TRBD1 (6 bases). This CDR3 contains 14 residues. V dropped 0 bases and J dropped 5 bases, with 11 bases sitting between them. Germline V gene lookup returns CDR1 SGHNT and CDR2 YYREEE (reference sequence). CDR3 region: CASSLAGVGETQYF. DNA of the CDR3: TGTGCCAGCAGCTTGGCAGGGGTGGGTGAGACCCAGTACTTC. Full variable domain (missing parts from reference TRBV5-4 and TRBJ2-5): ETGVTQSPTHLIKTRGQQVTLRCSSQSGHNTVSWYQQALGQGPQFIFQYYREEENGRGNFPPRFSGLQFPNYSSELNVNALELDDSALYLCASSLAGVGETQYFGPGTRLLVL.

The CDR3 region is CSVGTGSGNEQFF. CDR3 DNA sequence: TGCAGCGTTGGGACAGGCTCAGGCAATGAGCAGTTCTTC. The rearrangement uses TRBV29-1 and TRBJ2-1; 7 bases fit TRBD1. Germline values: CDR1 SQVTM, CDR2 ANQGSEA. The CDR3 totals 13 residues. The V and J ends lost 4 bases and 6 bases, in that order; junction bases with no gene match: 6.

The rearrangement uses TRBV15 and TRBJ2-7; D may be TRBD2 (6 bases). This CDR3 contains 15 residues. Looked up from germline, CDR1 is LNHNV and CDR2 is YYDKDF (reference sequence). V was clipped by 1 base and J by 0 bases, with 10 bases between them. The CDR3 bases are TGTGCCACCAGCAGAGCTGGCGGGGTCTCCTACGAGCAGTACTTC. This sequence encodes CATSRAGGVSYEQYF. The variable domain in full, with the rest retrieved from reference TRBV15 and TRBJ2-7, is DAMVIQNPRYQVTQFGKPVTLSCSQTLNHNVMYWYQQKSSQAPKLLFHYYDKDFNNEADTPDNFQSRRPNTSFCFLDIRSPGLGDTAMYLCATSRAGGVSYEQYFGPGTRLTVT.

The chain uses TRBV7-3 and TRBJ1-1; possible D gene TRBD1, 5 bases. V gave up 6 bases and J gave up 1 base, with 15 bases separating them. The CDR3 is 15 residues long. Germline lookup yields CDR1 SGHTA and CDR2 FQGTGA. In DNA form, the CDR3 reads TGTGCCAGCAGACAGGCGGGGGGAGGGAACACTGAAGCTTTCTTT. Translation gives CASRQAGGGNTEAFF. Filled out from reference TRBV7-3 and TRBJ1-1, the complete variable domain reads GAGVSQTPSNKVTEKGKYVELRCDPISGHTALYWYRQSLGQGPEFLIYFQGTGAADDSGLPNDRFFAVRPEGSVSTLKIQRTERGDSAVYLCASRQAGGGNTEAFFGQGTRLTVV.

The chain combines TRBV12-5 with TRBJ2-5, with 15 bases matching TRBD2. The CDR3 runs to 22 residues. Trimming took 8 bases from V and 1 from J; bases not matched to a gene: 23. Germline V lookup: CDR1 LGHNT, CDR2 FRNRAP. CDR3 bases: TGTGCTAGTCCCTCCCGGGGGGTCCCAGGGGGACTAGCGGGAGGAGGCCAAGAGACCCAGTACTTC. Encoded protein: CASPSRGVPGGLAGGGQETQYF. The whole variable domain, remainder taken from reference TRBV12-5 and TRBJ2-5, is DARVTQTPRHKVTEMGQEVTMRCQPILGHNTVFWYRQTMMQGLELLAYFRNRAPLDDSGMPKDRFSAEMPDATLATLKIQPSEPRDSAVYFCASPSRGVPGGLAGGGQETQYFGPGTRLLVL.

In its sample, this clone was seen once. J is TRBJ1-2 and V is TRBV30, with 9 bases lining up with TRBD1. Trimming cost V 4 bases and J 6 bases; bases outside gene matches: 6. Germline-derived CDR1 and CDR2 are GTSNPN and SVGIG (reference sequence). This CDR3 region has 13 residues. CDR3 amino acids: CAWTRDRAHGYTF. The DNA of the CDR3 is TGTGCCTGGACCCGGGACAGGGCCCATGGCTACACCTTC.

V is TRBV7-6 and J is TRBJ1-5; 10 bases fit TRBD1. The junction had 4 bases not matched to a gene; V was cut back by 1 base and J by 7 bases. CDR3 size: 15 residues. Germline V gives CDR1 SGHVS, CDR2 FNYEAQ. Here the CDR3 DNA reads TGTGCCAGCAGCTTAGGGGGGACAGGGGAACAGCCCCAGCATTTT. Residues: CASSLGGTGEQPQHF.

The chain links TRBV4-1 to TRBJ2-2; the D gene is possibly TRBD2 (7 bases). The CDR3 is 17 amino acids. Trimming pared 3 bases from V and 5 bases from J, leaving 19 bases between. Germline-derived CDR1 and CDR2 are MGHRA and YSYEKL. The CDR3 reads CASSHGRGWGGTGELFF. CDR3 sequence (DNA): TGCGCCAGCAGCCATGGGAGGGGGTGGGGGGGAACCGGGGAGCTGTTTTTT.

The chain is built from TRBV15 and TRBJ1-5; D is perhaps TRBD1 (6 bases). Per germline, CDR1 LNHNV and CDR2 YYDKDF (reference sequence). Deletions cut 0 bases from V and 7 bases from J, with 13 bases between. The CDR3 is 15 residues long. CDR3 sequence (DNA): TGTGCCACCAGCAGAGAGGGGGGGGCAGGACAGCCCCAGCATTTT. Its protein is CATSREGGAGQPQHF.

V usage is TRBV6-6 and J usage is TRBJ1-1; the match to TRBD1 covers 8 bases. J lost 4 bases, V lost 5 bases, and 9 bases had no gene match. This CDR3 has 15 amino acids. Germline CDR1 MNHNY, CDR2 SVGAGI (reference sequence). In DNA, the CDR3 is TGTGCCAGCAGTCCTGGGACAGGAGGGGGCACTGAAGCTTTCTTT. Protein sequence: CASSPGTGGGTEAFF.

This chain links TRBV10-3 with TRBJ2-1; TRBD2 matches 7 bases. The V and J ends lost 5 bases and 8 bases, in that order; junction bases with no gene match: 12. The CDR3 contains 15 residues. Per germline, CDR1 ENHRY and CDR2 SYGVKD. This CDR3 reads CAISLTSSGVYEQFF. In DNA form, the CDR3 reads TGTGCCATCAGTCTGACTAGCTCGGGCGTTTATGAGCAGTTCTTC.

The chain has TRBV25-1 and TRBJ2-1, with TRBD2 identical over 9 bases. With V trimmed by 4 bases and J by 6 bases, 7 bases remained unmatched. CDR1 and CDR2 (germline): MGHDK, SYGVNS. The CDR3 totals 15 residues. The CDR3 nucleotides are TGTGCCAGCAGTGGGCTAGCGGGAATCACCAATGAGCAGTTCTTC. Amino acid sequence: CASSGLAGITNEQFF.

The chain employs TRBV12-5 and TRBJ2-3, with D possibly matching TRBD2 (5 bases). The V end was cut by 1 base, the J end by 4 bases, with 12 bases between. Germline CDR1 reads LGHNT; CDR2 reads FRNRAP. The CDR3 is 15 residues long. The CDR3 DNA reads TGTGCTAGTGGTTTGGGACTATTCATCTCAGATACGCAGTATTTT. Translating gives CASGLGLFISDTQYF.

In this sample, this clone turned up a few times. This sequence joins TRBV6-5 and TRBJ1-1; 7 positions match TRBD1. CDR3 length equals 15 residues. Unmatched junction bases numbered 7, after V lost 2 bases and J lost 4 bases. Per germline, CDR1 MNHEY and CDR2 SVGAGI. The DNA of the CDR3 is TGTGCCAGCAGTTACCAGCCCGGGACAGTCACTGAAGCTTTCTTT. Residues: CASSYQPGTVTEAFF.

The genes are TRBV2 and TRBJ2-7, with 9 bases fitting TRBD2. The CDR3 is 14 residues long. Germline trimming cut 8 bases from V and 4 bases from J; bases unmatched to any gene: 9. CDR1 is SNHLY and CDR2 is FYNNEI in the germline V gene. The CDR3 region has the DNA TGTGCCAGCGGATTAGCGGGAGTTCCTTACGAGCAGTACTTC. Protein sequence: CASGLAGVPYEQYF.

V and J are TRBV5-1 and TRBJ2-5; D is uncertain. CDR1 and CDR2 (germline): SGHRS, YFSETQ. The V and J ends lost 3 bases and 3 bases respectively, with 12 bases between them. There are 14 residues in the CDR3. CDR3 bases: TGCGCCAGCAGCTACAGAGACCCAGAAGAGACCCAGTACTTC. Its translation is CASSYRDPEETQYF.

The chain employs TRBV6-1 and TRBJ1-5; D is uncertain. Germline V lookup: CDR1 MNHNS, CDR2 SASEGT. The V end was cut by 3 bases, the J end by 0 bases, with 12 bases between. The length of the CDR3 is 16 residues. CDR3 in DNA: TGTGCCAGCAGTGAGGGTAGACACAATAGCAATCAGCCCCAGCATTTT. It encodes CASSEGRHNSNQPQHF.

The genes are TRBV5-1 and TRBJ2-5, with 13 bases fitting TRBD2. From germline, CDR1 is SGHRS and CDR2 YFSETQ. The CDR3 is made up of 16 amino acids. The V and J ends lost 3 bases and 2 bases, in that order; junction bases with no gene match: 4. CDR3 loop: CASSWPGLAGQETQYF. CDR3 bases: TGCGCCAGCAGCTGGCCGGGACTAGCGGGGCAAGAGACCCAGTACTTC.

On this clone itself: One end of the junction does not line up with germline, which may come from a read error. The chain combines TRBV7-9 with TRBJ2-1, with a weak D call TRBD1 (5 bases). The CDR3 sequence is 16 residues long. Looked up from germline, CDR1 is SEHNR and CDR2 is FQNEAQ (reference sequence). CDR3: CSSQTLDSLRDNEQFF. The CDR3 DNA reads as TGTTCCAGCCAAACCCTAGACAGTCTTAGGGACAATGAGCAGTTCTTC.

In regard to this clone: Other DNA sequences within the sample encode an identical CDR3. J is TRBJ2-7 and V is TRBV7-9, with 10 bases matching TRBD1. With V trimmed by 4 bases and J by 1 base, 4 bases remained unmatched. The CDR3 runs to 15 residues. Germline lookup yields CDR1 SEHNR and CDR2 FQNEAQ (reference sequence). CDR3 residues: CASSSRTGGSYEQYF. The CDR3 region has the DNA TGTGCCAGCAGCTCGCGGACAGGGGGTTCCTACGAGCAGTACTTC.

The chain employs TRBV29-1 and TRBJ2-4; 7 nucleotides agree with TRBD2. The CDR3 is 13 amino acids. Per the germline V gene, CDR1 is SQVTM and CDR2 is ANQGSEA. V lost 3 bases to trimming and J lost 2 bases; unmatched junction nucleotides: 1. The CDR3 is CSVEGTTKNIQYF. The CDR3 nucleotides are TGCAGCGTTGAGGGGACTACCAAAAACATTCAGTACTTC.

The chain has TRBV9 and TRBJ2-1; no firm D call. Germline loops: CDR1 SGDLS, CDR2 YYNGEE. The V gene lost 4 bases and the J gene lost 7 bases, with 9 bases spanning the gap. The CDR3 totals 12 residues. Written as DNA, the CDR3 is TGTGCCAGCAGCCCTTCCCTTAATGAGCAGTTCTTC. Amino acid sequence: CASSPSLNEQFF.

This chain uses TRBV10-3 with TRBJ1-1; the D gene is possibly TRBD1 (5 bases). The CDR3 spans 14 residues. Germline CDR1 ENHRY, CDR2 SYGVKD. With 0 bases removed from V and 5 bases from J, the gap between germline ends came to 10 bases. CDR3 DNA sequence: TGTGCCATCAGTGAGTCGGGGCAGGCAACTGAAGCTTTCTTT. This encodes CAISESGQATEAFF.

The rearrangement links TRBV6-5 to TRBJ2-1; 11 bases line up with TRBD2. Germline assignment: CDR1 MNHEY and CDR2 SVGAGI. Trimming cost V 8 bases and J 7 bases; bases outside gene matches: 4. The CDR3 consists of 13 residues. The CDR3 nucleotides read TGTGCCAGCCGAACTAGCGGGAGTAATGAGCAGTTCTTC. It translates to CASRTSGSNEQFF.